Listed below are T cell receptor beta chains from one sample, sequenced in a study of shared T cell receptors in the human thymus. Sequencing was performed with immunoSEQ multiplex PCR; in TCRdb, only in-frame clones are kept and a portion is missing. Among roughly 660,000 clones listed, 85% to 90% were seen once. Another study also made use of these data, one on human thymus T cells.

Sample: thymocytes. The receptor set was obtained from a boy under two years old with a congenital heart defect. CDR3s include the opening cysteine and the closing phenylalanine or tryptophan. The D gene is left open where the match is weak. Where a row states a size, it is once, few, many or the class of an expanded clone; other rows omit it.

.	.	TRBV30	TRBJ1-2	TGTGCCTGGAGTGTCCCGAACCCGCCGACTCCCTGGGTGGAATCCACCTTC	CAWSVPNPPTPWVESTF
.	TRBD1	TRBV5-4	TRBJ1-1	TGTGCCAGCAGCTTACTCGCGACGGACAGGCTGAACACTGAAGCTTTCTTT	CASSLLATDRLNTEAFF
once	.	TRBV7-2	TRBJ2-3	TGTGCCAGCAGCTTTGGGGCGGGACGAGATACGCAGTATTTT	CASSFGAGRDTQYF
.	.	TRBV6-1	TRBJ1-1	TGTGCCAGCACCCTGAGGGAAGCTTTCTTT	CASTLREAFF
.	.	TRBV5-8	TRBJ1-2	TGTGCCAGCAGCCGTCCCTATGGCTACACCTTC	CASSRPYGYTF
.	TRBD1	TRBV27	TRBJ1-1	TGTGCCAGCAGTTTCCGGGACAGGGGCCCGCGGACTGAAGCTTTCTTT	CASSFRDRGPRTEAFF
.	TRBD2	TRBV19	TRBJ2-7	TGTGCCAGTAGTAAGGAGCTAGCGGGAGGTACCTACGAGCAGTACTTC	CASSKELAGGTYEQYF
once	TRBD1	TRBV28	TRBJ1-1	TGTGCCAGCAGTTTACGTTTGGGACAGGGGGCCGACACTGAAGCTTTCTTT	CASSLRLGQGADTEAFF
.	.	TRBV23-1	TRBJ2-7	TGCGCCAGCAGTCACCTACTTTTCTGCGGGCGGGCCTACGAGCAGTACTTC	CASSHLLFCGRAYEQYF
.	TRBD1	TRBV6-1	TRBJ1-1	TGTGCCAGCAGTGGCCATTCCGGGACAGTGAAAACGGACACTGAAGCTTTCTTT	CASSGHSGTVKTDTEAFF
.	TRBD1	TRBV6-5	TRBJ2-7	TGTGCCACCGGAGGAGGGGACAGGGCGTCCTACGAGCAGTACTTC	CATGGGDRASYEQYF
.	.	TRBV5-6	TRBJ2-3	TGTGCCAGCAGCAAAGACAGTTATACGCAGTATTTT	CASSKDSYTQYF
.	.	TRBV19	TRBJ2-1	TGTGCCAGTAATGGGAACGGAGCGGAGGGGACCAGGTGGCGAAGGGATGAGCAGTTCTTC	CASNGNGAEGTRWRRDEQFF
.	.	TRBV19	TRBJ2-7	TGTGCCAGTTCTACAGCGGGACATAGCTACGAGCAGTACTTC	CASSTAGHSYEQYF
.	TRBD1	TRBV29-1	TRBJ1-5	TGCAGCGTAGCCCAGGGGGGCCGCAATCAGCCCCAGCATTTT	CSVAQGGRNQPQHF
.	.	TRBV6-5	TRBJ1-2	TGTGCCAGCATGCGGGGCATGAACTATGGCTACACCTTC	CASMRGMNYGYTF
.	.	TRBV5-6	TRBJ1-2	TGTGCCAGCAGCCTTCGACAGGACTACTATGGCTACACCTTC	CASSLRQDYYGYTF